These T cell receptor beta chains were read from a single sample in a study of early T cells in non-severe SARS-CoV-2 infection. TCRdb redid the calling of the 5' RACE reads with MiXCR, one entry per CDR3 protein. The repertoire has about 27,000 distinct CDR3 sequences, 2.9% of them found once; the top ten carry about 0.72%. Sequencing used whole blood. The receptors here all came from an adult who was a healthcare worker with PCR-confirmed SARS-CoV-2 infection or an uninfected control (not recorded which). Each CDR3 is given with its conserved first and last residue. A D gene is named only where the DNA matches it firmly. Part of the rows lack a size; the others show once, few, many or a class for expanded clones.

V	J	size	D	DNA	CDR3
TRBV12-3/TRBV12-4	TRBJ2-6	many	TRBD1	TGTGCCAGCAGTTCGCTTGGGAGAGGACAGGGAAAGTCTGGGGCCAACGTCCTGACTTTC	CASSSLGRGQGKSGANVLTF
TRBV19	TRBJ2-5	many	-	TGTGCCAGTAGTATAGGGACAGCCCAAGAGACCCAGTACTTC	CASSIGTAQETQYF
TRBV28	TRBJ2-5	many	TRBD1	TGTGCCAGCAATCCCTCAGGGGGCGGTGAGACCCAGTACTTC	CASNPSGGGETQYF
TRBV20-1	TRBJ1-2	-	TRBD1	TGCAGTGCTAGAGATCAGGGGACAGGGCGGTATGGCTACACCTTC	CSARDQGTGRYGYTF
TRBV19	TRBJ1-4	many	-	TGTGCCAGCCGCTTGGGCCCTACTTTCGCCCGGAATGAAAAACTGTTTTTT	CASRLGPTFARNEKLFF
TRBV7-9	TRBJ2-5	many	TRBD1	TGTGCCAGCAGCCTTAGGGACAGTCAAGAGACCCAGTACTTC	CASSLRDSQETQYF
TRBV11-2	TRBJ1-6	-	TRBD1	TGTGCCAGCAGCCCTCGACTAACCGGGACAGGGGGCAAATCACCCCTCCACTTT	CASSPRLTGTGGKSPLHF
TRBV5-1	TRBJ2-1	many	-	TGCGCCAGCAGCTTGGCGGGCCGGGATGAGCAGTTCTTC	CASSLAGRDEQFF
TRBV20-1	TRBJ1-5	many	TRBD1	TGCAGTGCTAGAGATGCCGGGACAGGGACTTTTCACCGTCAGCCCCAGCATTTT	CSARDAGTGTFHRQPQHF
TRBV11-2	TRBJ2-3	many	-	TGTGCCAGCACCTCTAACCCAGCGAAGACAGATACGCAGTATTTT	CASTSNPAKTDTQYF
TRBV3-1	TRBJ1-2	many	-	TGTGCCAGCAGCAGCAGGGTATTAGCTAACTATGGCTACACCTTC	CASSSRVLANYGYTF
TRBV19	TRBJ1-5	many	TRBD1	TGTGCCAGTAGTATCGGGGACAGGGCTCCTAGCAATCAGCCCCAGCATTTT	CASSIGDRAPSNQPQHF
TRBV12-3/TRBV12-4	TRBJ1-2	many	-	TGTGCCACCTCGGACGGAAACACTTATGGCTACACCTTC	CATSDGNTYGYTF
TRBV2	TRBJ2-1	many	-	TGTGCCAGCAAACGGAGCGACCTTACGGGGCGATACAATGAGCAGTTCTTC	CASKRSDLTGRYNEQFF
TRBV12-3/TRBV12-4	TRBJ1-1	-	-	TGTGCCAGCAGTTTACAGGGGAAAGCTTTCTTT	CASSLQGKAFF
TRBV5-4	TRBJ2-1	many	-	TGTGCCAGCAGCCCCGTCGGCAATGAGCAGTTCTTC	CASSPVGNEQFF
TRBV7-6	TRBJ2-1	many	TRBD1	TGTGCCAGCAGCTCACCGACAGGGGCTAAATACAATGAGCAGTTCTTC	CASSSPTGAKYNEQFF
TRBV10-3	TRBJ1-3	many	TRBD1	TGTGCCATCAGTGAGTCCCCAGACAGGGAGCCAAACACCATATATTTT	CAISESPDREPNTIYF
TRBV5-1	TRBJ2-5	many	TRBD2	TGCGCCAGCAGCCAAGGACTAGCCGAAGAGACCCAGTACTTC	CASSQGLAEETQYF
TRBV7-8	TRBJ1-5	medium-sized	-	TGTGCCAGCAGCTATAGCGAACTCGGGCCGTTGGGGCAGCCCCAGCATTTT	CASSYSELGPLGQPQHF
TRBV5-8	TRBJ2-5	many	-	TGTGCCAGCAGCTTGGTTCTGGGAGGCAATCCAGAGACCCAGTACTTC	CASSLVLGGNPETQYF
TRBV28	TRBJ1-5	many	-	TGTGCCAGCAGAACCCCAGGGATACGGGATCAGCCCCAGCATTTT	CASRTPGIRDQPQHF
TRBV12-3/TRBV12-4	TRBJ1-5	many	TRBD1	TGTGCCAGCAGTAGGACAGGGGGCAAGCAGCCCCAGCATTTT	CASSRTGGKQPQHF
TRBV7-2	TRBJ2-1	many	TRBD2	TGTGCCAGCAGCCTGAGACCACTAGCGGGGGGGCATGAGCAGTTCTTC	CASSLRPLAGGHEQFF
TRBV6-2/TRBV6-3	TRBJ1-2	many	-	TGTGCCAGCAGTGACCATCAGGGGAGTCACTATGGCTACACCTTC	CASSDHQGSHYGYTF
TRBV18	TRBJ1-1	many	-	TGTGCCAGCTCACCACAGGGGAGGAACACTGAAGCTTTCTTT	CASSPQGRNTEAFF
TRBV20-1	TRBJ1-3	many	-	TGCAGTGCTAGTGGGGCGCGTGGAAACACCATATATTTT	CSASGARGNTIYF
TRBV25-1	TRBJ2-5	many	-	TGTGCCAGCAGTGATACCGAGGCGGACCACCAAGAGACCCAGTACTTC	CASSDTEADHQETQYF
TRBV30	TRBJ2-1	-	TRBD1	TGTGCCTGGAGTGGTTACAAACAGGGGGCCCAAACCCCCTACAATGAGCAGTTCTTC	CAWSGYKQGAQTPYNEQFF
TRBV5-5	TRBJ1-1	many	-	TGTGCCAGCAGCCAGGCCGGGACAACGAACACTGAAGCTTTCTTT	CASSQAGTTNTEAFF
TRBV7-9	TRBJ2-5	many	-	TGTGCCAGCAGCTCTGCCTTGTACCAAGAGACCCAGTACTTC	CASSSALYQETQYF
TRBV20-1	TRBJ1-5	many	-	TGCAGTGCACAGGGCCCTGGCAATCAGCCCCAGCATTTT	CSAQGPGNQPQHF
TRBV7-9	TRBJ1-4	-	-	TGTGCCAGCAGCTTTTGGGACGAAAAACTGTTTTTT	CASSFWDEKLFF
TRBV12-3/TRBV12-4	TRBJ1-6	many	TRBD1	TGTGCCAGCAGTCCAGGACAGGGATATAATTCACCCCTCCACTTT	CASSPGQGYNSPLHF
TRBV19	TRBJ2-1	many	-	TGTGCCAGTAGTATACCCGGTAGTAATGAGCAGTTCTTC	CASSIPGSNEQFF
TRBV12-3/TRBV12-4	TRBJ1-5	medium-sized	-	TGTGCCAGCAGCTTTAACAGGGCTTATCAGCCCCAGCATTTT	CASSFNRAYQPQHF
TRBV29-1	TRBJ1-2	many	-	TGCAGCGTTGACAGGGGAGGCGGCTACACCTTC	CSVDRGGGYTF
TRBV6-2/TRBV6-3	TRBJ2-5	many	-	TGTGCCAGCAGTTTGTTTGCGATGGAGACCCAGTACTTC	CASSLFAMETQYF
TRBV6-6	TRBJ1-1	many	TRBD1	TGTGCCAGCAGTTACCCCCAGACAGGGGAGGATGACACTGAAGCTTTCTTT	CASSYPQTGEDDTEAFF
TRBV5-1	TRBJ2-3	few	TRBD2	TGCGCCAGCAGCATGGGACTAGCGGGGAAAACAGATACGCAGTATTTT	CASSMGLAGKTDTQYF
TRBV20-1	TRBJ2-3	many	-	TGCAGTGCTATCCCAAGTGGGAGGCGCCCCACAGATACGCAGTATTTT	CSAIPSGRRPTDTQYF
TRBV7-3	TRBJ2-1	-	-	TGTGCCAGCAGCTTATCGGGGAGCTCCTACAATGAGCAGTTCTTC	CASSLSGSSYNEQFF
TRBV20-1	TRBJ2-3	many	TRBD2	TGCAGTGCTAGACTTCCTAGCGGGGGGGCCCACACAGATACGCAGTATTTT	CSARLPSGGAHTDTQYF
TRBV6-6	TRBJ1-1	many	-	TGTGCCATCGGGGAACAGAACATGAACACTGAAGCTTTCTTT	CAIGEQNMNTEAFF
TRBV7-2	TRBJ1-2	many	-	TGTGCCAGCAGCCCCAGTCCGGGGGTCGTGCCTGGCTACACCTTC	CASSPSPGVVPGYTF
TRBV7-9	TRBJ2-1	many	-	TGTGCCAGCAGCTCCCCGGGAGGACAGGGTAACTACAATGAGCAGTTCTTC	CASSSPGGQGNYNEQFF
TRBV6-1	TRBJ2-2	many	-	TGTGCCAGCAGTGAGGTCTGGGCAGCGAACACCGGGGAGCTGTTTTTT	CASSEVWAANTGELFF
TRBV9	TRBJ2-5	many	TRBD1	TGTGCCACGTCAGCTGGGACAGGGTATCAAGAGACCCAGTACTTC	CATSAGTGYQETQYF
TRBV27	TRBJ2-3	many	TRBD1	TGTGCCAGCAGTTTATTGGGGACAGGGAGCACAGATACGCAGTATTTT	CASSLLGTGSTDTQYF
TRBV15	TRBJ2-5	many	-	TGTGCCACCAGCAGAGATCAAGGCCAAGAGACCCAGTACTTC	CATSRDQGQETQYF
TRBV21-1	TRBJ1-3	many	-	TGTGCCAGCAGCAAAGCAGGAAACACCATATATTTT	CASSKAGNTIYF
TRBV5-4	TRBJ2-1	many	-	TGTGCCAGCAGCTTCCTTGGGGGGCGAATCAATGAGCAGTTCTTC	CASSFLGGRINEQFF
TRBV9	TRBJ1-2	many	-	TGTGCCAGCAGCGCTAGACCGGGACAAGCTAACTATGGCTACACCTTC	CASSARPGQANYGYTF
TRBV19	TRBJ2-5	many	TRBD2	TGTGCCAGTGGGAGACTAGCGGGGGGGCCTTTGAAGACCCAGTACTTC	CASGRLAGGPLKTQYF